A single TCR beta chain is shown here with its context. TCRdb fed the 5' RACE reads into MiXCR, producing one record per CDR3 protein. The profile covers some 350,000 distinct CDR3 sequences, with around a tenth appearing a single time and less than 20% taken by the ten largest. This sample stems from a study of T cells after yellow fever vaccination. The V gene lost 4 bases and the J gene lost 4 bases, with 11 bases spanning the gap. The length of the CDR3 is 14 residues. Germline V gene data show CDR1 as SGHDT and CDR2 as YYEEEE. This sequence was found in a man aged 18 to 30 who received the YFV17D yellow fever vaccine. The sequenced sample was PBMCs, obtained on the day of the first yellow fever vaccination. The V and J genes are TRBV5-6 and TRBJ2-2, with D perhaps matching TRBD1 (5 bases). The chain's CDR3 is CASSAPGFTGELFF. In nucleotides, the CDR3 is TGTGCCAGCAGCGCCCCAGGGTTCACCGGGGAGCTGTTTTTT.